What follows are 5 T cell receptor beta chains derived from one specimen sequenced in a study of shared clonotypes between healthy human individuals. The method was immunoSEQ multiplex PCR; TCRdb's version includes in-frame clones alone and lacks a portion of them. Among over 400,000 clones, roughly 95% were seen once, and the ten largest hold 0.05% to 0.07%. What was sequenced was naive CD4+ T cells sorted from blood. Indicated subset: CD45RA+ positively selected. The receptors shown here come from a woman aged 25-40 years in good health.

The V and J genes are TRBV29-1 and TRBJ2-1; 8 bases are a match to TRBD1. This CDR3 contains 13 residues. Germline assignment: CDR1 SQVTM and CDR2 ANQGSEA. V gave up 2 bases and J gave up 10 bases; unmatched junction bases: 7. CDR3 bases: TGCAGCGTTGAACGGACAGGGAACGGGGAGCAGTTCTTC. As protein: CSVERTGNGEQFF.

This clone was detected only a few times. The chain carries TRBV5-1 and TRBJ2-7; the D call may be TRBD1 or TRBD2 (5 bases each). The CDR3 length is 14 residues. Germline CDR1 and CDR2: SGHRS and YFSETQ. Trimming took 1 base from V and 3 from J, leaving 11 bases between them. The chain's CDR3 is CASSLWDPNYEQYF. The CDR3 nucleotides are TGCGCCAGCAGCTTGTGGGACCCAAACTACGAGCAGTACTTC.

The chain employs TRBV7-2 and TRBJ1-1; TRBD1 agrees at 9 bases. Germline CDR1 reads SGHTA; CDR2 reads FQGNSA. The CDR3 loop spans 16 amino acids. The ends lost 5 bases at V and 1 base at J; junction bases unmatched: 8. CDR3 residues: CASSKSLDRGNTEAFF. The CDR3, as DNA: TGTGCCAGCAGCAAATCCCTGGACAGGGGGAACACTGAAGCTTTCTTT.

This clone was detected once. DNA of the CDR3: TGTGCCAGCAGCTTCGCGGGGCCCTACGAGCAGTACTTC. Protein: CASSFAGPYEQYF. This rearrangement joins TRBV7-2 to TRBJ2-7, with D tentatively TRBD2 (6 bases). CDR1 and CDR2 from the germline V gene are SGHTA and FQGNSA. The CDR3 loop spans 13 amino acids. V lost 3 bases, J lost 2 bases, and 8 bases lay in between.

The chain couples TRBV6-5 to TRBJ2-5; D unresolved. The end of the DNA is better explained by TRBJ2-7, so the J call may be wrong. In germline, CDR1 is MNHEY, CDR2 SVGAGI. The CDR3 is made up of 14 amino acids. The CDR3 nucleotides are TGTGCCAGCAGTTTCGGCTTGGACGGCTACGAGCAGTACTTC. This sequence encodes CASSFGLDGYEQYF.